This record concerns one T cell receptor beta chain sequence. All of the donors resided in Nashville, Tennessee, and each was a Caucasian adult. This entry is derived from a study of shared clonotypes between healthy human individuals. Per the germline V gene, CDR1 is MDHEN and CDR2 is SYDVKM. This CDR3 is 14 amino acids long. V lost 6 bases and J lost 7, with 16 bases in between. In the authors' workflow: ImmunoSEQ gave junction-only sequences without quality scores, so filtering differed. Generated by immunoSEQ multiplex PCR, the TCRdb table keeps only in-frame clones and is missing some. D and trimming come from the DNA, and the V and J calls and clone size come from that table. The sample lists about 2.4 million clones, roughly 93% occurring once.

Sequenced sample: naive CD4+ T cells from PBMCs. Subset defined: CD45RA+ positively selected. This rearrangement joins TRBV28 to TRBJ2-1, with D maybe TRBD2 (7 bases). This receptor was identified in a man younger than 35 in good health. Some clones in this sample may be carry-over from other donors' samples. This chain's CDR3 is CASSEGGGVNEQFF. In DNA, the CDR3 is TGTGCCAGCAGCGAAGGGGGGGGAGTGAATGAGCAGTTCTTC. The full variable domain, with the rest looked up from reference TRBV28 and TRBJ2-1, is DVKVTQSSRYLVKRTGEKVFLECVQDMDHENMFWYRQDPGLGLRLIYFSYDVKMKEKGDIPEGYSVSREKKERFSLILESASTNQTSMYLCASSEGGGVNEQFFGPGTRLTVL.